The 31 T cell receptor beta chains given below trace back to one sample, sequenced in a study of T cell repertoires in cytomegalovirus infection. One entry per CDR3 protein results from TCRdb running MiXCR on the reads. The sample records roughly 760,000 distinct CDR3 sequences, approximately 34% being singletons. Sequencing was performed on PBMCs. These receptors were taken from a human donor in good health (CMV status not recorded). Some clones in this sample may be carry-over from other donors' samples.

There are a few counts of this clonotype. The chain uses TRBV6-6 and TRBJ1-2; D is uncertain. The CDR3 contains 16 residues. V shed 0 bases and J shed 7 bases, with 18 bases lying between them. Germline V lookup: CDR1 MNHNY, CDR2 SVGAGI (reference sequence). The CDR3 sequence is CASSYSWTNERGGYTF. CDR3 nucleotides: TGTGCCAGCAGTTACTCCTGGACGAACGAACGGGGTGGCTACACCTTC.

This clonotype is a singleton in its sample. The chain recombines TRBV11-3 with TRBJ2-4, with D maybe TRBD2 (6 bases). CDR3 length: 19 residues. Germline V lookup: CDR1 SGHNT, CDR2 YENEEA. V was clipped by 1 base and J by 1 base, with 20 bases between them. DNA for the CDR3: TGTGCCAGCAGCTTAGTGGAGGGGACCTCCCGACACGCCAAAAACATTCAGTACTTC. Its protein is CASSLVEGTSRHAKNIQYF.

At least ten counts were recorded for this clonotype. V usage is TRBV7-8 and J usage is TRBJ1-4; the D is unclear. V lost 3 bases and J lost 0, with 11 bases in between. CDR1 and CDR2 from the germline V gene are SGHVS and FQNEAQ. The CDR3 contains 16 residues. The CDR3, as DNA: TGTGCCAGCAGCTTCGGAGTTATAGCAACTAATGAAAAACTGTTTTTT. Translating it yields CASSFGVIATNEKLFF.

The chain has TRBV19 and TRBJ2-6, with unresolved D. V lost 5 bases and J 0 bases, leaving 11 bases between the germline ends. CDR3 length: 16 residues. CDR1 LNHDA and CDR2 SQIVND come from the germline V gene (reference sequence). CDR3 region: CASSVDGRSGANVLTF. The CDR3 DNA is TGTGCCAGTAGTGTGGACGGGCGCTCTGGGGCCAACGTCCTGACTTTC.

The chain couples TRBV5-1 to TRBJ2-7; 10 nucleotides agree with TRBD1. This CDR3 is built from 14 residues. Germline-derived CDR1 and CDR2 are SGHRS and YFSETQ. The trim removed 4 bases at V and 7 bases at J, leaving 8 bases unmatched. DNA of the CDR3: TGCGCCAGCAGCACGGGACAGGGGAGAGGGGAGCAGTACTTC. Its translation: CASSTGQGRGEQYF.

This clonotype was recorded a few times. The chain joins TRBV6-2 or TRBV6-3 to TRBJ1-2; 7 bases fit TRBD1. Germline V gene lookup returns CDR1 MNHEY and CDR2 SVGEGT. Germline trimming cut 5 bases from V and 4 bases from J; bases unmatched to any gene: 10. The length of the CDR3 is 15 residues. The chain's CDR3 is CASSQTGRIFYGYTF. The DNA of the CDR3 is TGTGCCAGCAGTCAGACAGGGAGGATTTTCTATGGCTACACCTTC.

This chain connects TRBV6-6 to TRBJ1-1; D remains ambiguous. Germline V gene sequence: CDR1 MNHNY, CDR2 SVGAGI (reference sequence). The CDR3 totals 12 residues. The ends were cut back, 3 bases at V and 3 bases at J, with 5 bases in the middle. In nucleotides, the CDR3 is TGTGCCAGCAGTTATACTGACACTGAAGCTTTCTTT. Translated: CASSYTDTEAFF.

A few counts support this clonotype. This chain connects TRBV5-1 to TRBJ2-1, with 7 bases matching TRBD2. V was pared by 4 bases and J by 3 bases, with 13 bases of the junction left unmatched. The CDR3 has 17 residues. Germline V gene sequence: CDR1 SGHRS, CDR2 YFSETQ. CDR3 loop: CASSPSQRDPGYNEQFF. The CDR3, as DNA: TGCGCCAGCAGCCCTAGCCAGCGGGACCCTGGCTACAATGAGCAGTTCTTC.

The rearrangement uses TRBV18 and TRBJ1-4; D unclear. The CDR3 loop spans 18 amino acids. Germline CDR1 is KGHSH and CDR2 is LQKENI. V was trimmed by 2 bases and J by 4 bases, leaving 20 bases between them. CDR3 region: CASSPTVQGRRNNEKLFF. In DNA, the CDR3 is TGTGCCAGCTCACCAACAGTCCAAGGCAGACGAAATAATGAAAAACTGTTTTTT.

The CDR3 DNA reads TGTGCCAGCAGTCCCGTACAGGGGGGGACTGAAGCTTTCTTT. This codes for CASSPVQGGTEAFF. The genes are TRBV6-1 and TRBJ1-1, with 8 bases that match TRBD1. Trimming cost V 5 bases and J 5 bases; bases outside gene matches: 7. Germline-derived CDR1 and CDR2 are MNHNS and SASEGT. This CDR3 has 14 residues.

This chain links TRBV7-9 with TRBJ2-7; 10 bases map to TRBD2. V dropped 6 bases and J dropped 4; count of bases not matched to a gene: 9. The germline gives CDR1 SEHNR, CDR2 FQNEAQ (reference sequence). The CDR3 covers 15 residues. CDR3 region: CASRAASGSKYEQYF. The CDR3, as DNA: TGTGCCAGCAGGGCTGCTAGCGGGAGCAAGTACGAGCAGTACTTC. The entire variable domain, with the rest obtained from reference TRBV7-9 and TRBJ2-7, is as follows: DTGVSQNPRHKITKRGQNVTFRCDPISEHNRLYWYRQTLGQGPEFLTYFQNEAQLEKSRLLSDRFSAERPKGSFSTLEIQRTEQGDSAMYLCASRAASGSKYEQYFGPGTRLTVT.

This clonotype was seen only once. This chain links TRBV10-3 with TRBJ1-1; D is possibly TRBD1 (5 bases). Germline-derived CDR1 and CDR2 are ENHRY and SYGVKD. The CDR3 has 14 residues. Trimming took off 2 bases at V and 4 bases at J, with 11 bases between the two ends. As DNA, the CDR3 is TGTGCCATCAGTGAGCAGGGAGTAGCCACTGAAGCTTTCTTT. This gives the protein CAISEQGVATEAFF.

This clonotype was counted only a few times. The chain employs TRBV27 and TRBJ1-5; unclear D gene. The CDR3 consists of 12 residues. Germline CDR1 is MNHEY and CDR2 is SMNVEV (reference sequence). V was pared by 3 bases and J by 6 bases, with 6 bases between. The DNA of the CDR3 is TGTGCCAGCAGTTTGGCCCGTCAGCCCCAGCATTTT. Translating it yields CASSLARQPQHF.

The V and J genes are TRBV20-1 and TRBJ2-2; D possibly matches TRBD1 or TRBD2 (6 bases each). Germline CDR1 and CDR2: DFQATT and SNEGSKA (reference sequence). V gave up 6 bases and J gave up 5 bases, with 13 bases separating them. The CDR3 is 13 residues long. CDR3 nucleotides: TGCAGTGCGCATGAGGGGGGAACCGGGGAGCTGTTTTTT. Amino acids: CSAHEGGTGELFF.

The chain has TRBV7-6 and TRBJ1-6; D call uncertain. The CDR3 covers 16 residues. The germline V and J ends were trimmed by 5 bases and 0 bases, with 11 bases remaining between them. Germline CDR1 SGHVS, CDR2 FNYEAQ. CDR3 sequence (DNA): TGTGCCAGCAGCCAGAAATCCAGCTCCTATAATTCACCCCTCCACTTT. Its translation: CASSQKSSSYNSPLHF. The full variable domain, rest sourced from reference TRBV7-6 and TRBJ1-6, is GAGVSQSPRYKVTKRGQDVALRCDPISGHVSLYWYRQALGQGPEFLTYFNYEAQQDKSGLPNDRFSAERPEGSISTLTIQRTEQRDSAMYRCASSQKSSSYNSPLHFGNGTRLTVT.

This clonotype has a handful of counts. V is TRBV6-6 and J is TRBJ1-4; 7 bases are a match to TRBD1. CDR1 and CDR2 from the germline V gene are MNHNY and SVGAGI (reference sequence). CDR3 length: 15 amino acids. Trimming cost V 6 bases and J 3 bases; bases outside gene matches: 7. Written as DNA, the CDR3 is TGTGCCAGCAGCCTTAGGGACAGCTCTAATGAAAAACTGTTTTTT. It yields the protein CASSLRDSSNEKLFF.

This clonotype occurred many times. V and J are TRBV6-6 and TRBJ2-2; tentatively, D is TRBD2 (5 bases). Deletions cut 0 bases from V and 0 bases from J, with 11 bases between. The germline CDR1 and CDR2 sequences are MNHNY and SVGAGI (reference sequence). CDR3 length: 17 residues. The CDR3 loop is CASSYSADLANTGELFF. In DNA, the CDR3 is TGTGCCAGCAGTTACTCTGCGGACTTAGCGAACACCGGGGAGCTGTTTTTT.

This clonotype appeared a few times. The CDR3 protein is CASSPGWLAGGPGRDTQYF. The CDR3 bases are TGTGCCAGCAGCCCAGGGTGGCTAGCGGGGGGGCCTGGGAGAGATACGCAGTATTTT. The chain employs TRBV7-8 and TRBJ2-3; 12 bases match TRBD2. Unmatched junction bases numbered 17, after V lost 5 bases and J lost 5 bases. Germline V CDR1 and CDR2: SGHVS, FQNEAQ. This CDR3 is built from 19 residues.

This clonotype came up a few times. The genes are TRBV10-3 and TRBJ2-1, with 10 bases aligning to TRBD1. Germline V lookup: CDR1 ENHRY, CDR2 SYGVKD. CDR3 length: 15 residues. V was clipped by 4 bases and J by 1 base; unmatched bases: 1. In nucleotides, the CDR3 is TGTGCCATCAGTGCGGGACAGGGGTCCTACAATGAGCAGTTCTTC. The encoded protein is CAISAGQGSYNEQFF.

The rearrangement uses TRBV7-9 and TRBJ2-4; tentative D call: TRBD2 (6 bases). The CDR3 contains 16 residues. The germline CDR1 and CDR2 sequences are SEHNR and FQNEAQ (reference sequence). Deletions cut 0 bases from V and 2 bases from J, with 11 bases between. CDR3 DNA sequence: TGTGCCAGCAGCTTAGCGGTACGGGAGACCAAAAACATTCAGTACTTC. It specifies CASSLAVRETKNIQYF. Complete variable domain (other parts from reference TRBV7-9 and TRBJ2-4): DTGVSQNPRHKITKRGQNVTFRCDPISEHNRLYWYRQTLGQGPEFLTYFQNEAQLEKSRLLSDRFSAERPKGSFSTLEIQRTEQGDSAMYLCASSLAVRETKNIQYFGAGTRLSVL.

J is TRBJ2-7 and V is TRBV27; no definite D call. Germline CDR1 and CDR2: MNHEY and SMNVEV (reference sequence). The CDR3 totals 12 residues. Trimming took off 6 bases at V and 6 bases at J, with 12 bases between the two ends. The CDR3 DNA reads as TGTGCCAGCAGCAACGTTTTCCGCGAGCAGTACTTC. It codes for CASSNVFREQYF.

On this clonotype: Given a much more abundant clone one base away, this may be a read error. The chain carries TRBV7-2 and TRBJ2-1; 10 bases are a match to TRBD2. The CDR3 runs 15 residues. Germline values: CDR1 SGHTA, CDR2 FQGNSA. CDR3 in amino acids: CASSPRLAGGNEQLF. The CDR3 DNA follows: TGTGCCAGCAGCCCAAGGTTAGCGGGGGGCAATGAGCAGTTATTC.

The chain joins TRBV28 to TRBJ2-5; no clear D gene. CDR1 and CDR2 (germline): MDHEN, SYDVKM. V was cut by 7 bases and J by 1 base, with 10 bases left in between. This CDR3 spans 13 amino acids. The CDR3 protein is CASTSLGQETQYF. As DNA, the CDR3 is TGTGCCAGCACCTCTCTCGGCCAAGAGACCCAGTACTTC.

This clonotype was recorded a few times. The J gene is TRBJ2-1, the V gene TRBV5-5, with D unresolved. The CDR3 spans 14 residues. Germline CDR1 is SGHKS and CDR2 is YYEKEE (reference sequence). Trimming took 6 bases from V and 7 from J, leaving 17 bases between them. The CDR3 loop reads CASIQIGLSNEQFF. The DNA for the CDR3 is TGTGCCAGCATTCAGATTGGGCTGTCGAATGAGCAGTTCTTC.

A few counts support this clonotype. The chain links TRBV11-3 to TRBJ1-1; D is possibly TRBD1 (5 bases). V lost 5 bases to trimming and J lost 2 bases, with 18 bases between them. In germline, CDR1 is SGHNT, CDR2 YENEEA. This CDR3 has 16 residues. Written as DNA, the CDR3 is TGTGCCAGCAGCGCCGGGCGGGGGAAGAGAAACACTGAAGCTTTCTTT. As protein: CASSAGRGKRNTEAFF.

This clonotype has more than one count but fewer than ten. This sequence joins TRBV7-8 and TRBJ2-3; D is uncertain. The CDR3 loop spans 16 amino acids. With 2 bases removed from V and 0 bases from J, the gap between germline ends came to 12 bases. The germline CDR1 and CDR2 sequences are SGHVS and FQNEAQ. CDR3 loop: CASSLSGITSTDTQYF. The CDR3 DNA sequence: TGTGCCAGCAGCTTATCCGGAATCACTAGCACAGATACGCAGTATTTT.

This clonotype came up many times. This rearrangement joins TRBV7-2 to TRBJ2-7, with 8 positions matching TRBD2. The CDR3 sequence is 14 residues long. The germline V gene encodes CDR1 SGHTA and CDR2 FQGNSA. After removal of 4 bases from V and 3 bases from J, the junction contained 5 bases not matched to a gene. This CDR3 is CASSWTSQFYEQYF. CDR3 sequence (DNA): TGTGCCAGCAGCTGGACTAGCCAATTCTACGAGCAGTACTTC.

The chain uses TRBV19 and TRBJ1-2; possibly TRBD1 for D (5 bases). Germline CDR1 reads LNHDA; CDR2 reads SQIVND (reference sequence). The CDR3 has 15 amino acids. Trimming removed 1 base from V and 3 bases from J, with 12 bases in between. The CDR3 DNA reads TGTGCCAGTAGTATAGCAGGTGGGGCAGACTATGGCTACACCTTC. It yields the protein CASSIAGGADYGYTF.

The chain uses TRBV7-8 and TRBJ2-1; no reliable D call. This CDR3 is 14 amino acids long. CDR1 and CDR2 (germline): SGHVS, FQNEAQ. Trimming took off 0 bases at V and 5 bases at J, with 8 bases between the two ends. CDR3 protein: CASSLALQNNEQFF. The DNA for the CDR3 is TGTGCCAGCAGCTTAGCGTTACAGAACAATGAGCAGTTCTTC.

This clonotype showed up just a few times. The chain couples TRBV6-1 to TRBJ1-1; the match to TRBD1 covers 11 bases. CDR1 MNHNS and CDR2 SASEGT come from the germline V gene. The CDR3 covers 15 residues. Trimming cost V 5 bases and J 4 bases; bases outside gene matches: 6. CDR3 coding DNA: TGTGCCAGCAGTACCCAAGGGACAGGGGGCACTGAAGCTTTCTTT. This encodes CASSTQGTGGTEAFF.

The chain links TRBV4-2 to TRBJ2-2; 7 bases line up with TRBD1. There are 17 residues in the CDR3. Germline V CDR1 and CDR2: LGHNA, YNFKEQ. J gave up 1 base and V 3 bases, and 8 bases lay outside the gene matches. The CDR3 coding sequence is TGTGCCAGCAGCCACCACCCCCGGGACAGGAACACCGGGGAGCTGTTTTTT. Protein: CASSHHPRDRNTGELFF.